This T cell receptor (beta chain) was identified in a study of spatial heterogeneity in lung cancer. About the study: There were consistently more beta-chain sequences detected than alpha-chain sequences.

One entry per CDR3 protein, called by TCRdb with MiXCR from the 5' RACE reads. The repertoire holds 45,000 to 55,000 distinct CDR3 sequences, about 5.8% seen once, with more than 9.5% in the top ten. Noted time point: sample taken at primary tumor resection. Many counts were recorded for this clonotype. This CDR3 spans 14 amino acids. Germline V gives CDR1 MDHEN, CDR2 SYDVKM. V dropped 8 bases and J dropped 1 base, with 14 bases sitting between them. The V gene is TRBV28, the J gene TRBJ1-1; a possible D gene is TRBD1 (6 bases). The clonotype was recovered from a male donor with early-stage non-small cell lung cancer. The sequencing used PBMCs, collected at surgery. CDR3 nucleotides: TGTGCCAGCCAGCCTGGACAGAGGAACACTGAAGCTTTCTTT. Encoded protein: CASQPGQRNTEAFF.